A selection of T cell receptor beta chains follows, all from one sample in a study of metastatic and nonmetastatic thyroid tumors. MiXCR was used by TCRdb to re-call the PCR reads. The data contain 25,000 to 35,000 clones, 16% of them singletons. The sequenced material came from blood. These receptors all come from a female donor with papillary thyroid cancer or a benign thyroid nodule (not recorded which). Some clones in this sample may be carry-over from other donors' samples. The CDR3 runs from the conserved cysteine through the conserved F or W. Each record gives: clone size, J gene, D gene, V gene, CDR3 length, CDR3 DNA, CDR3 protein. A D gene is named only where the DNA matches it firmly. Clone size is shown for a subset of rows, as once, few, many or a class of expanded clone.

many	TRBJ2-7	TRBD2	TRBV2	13	TGTGCCAGCAGTGTGGGAGGGCCCTACGAGCAGTACTTC	CASSVGGPYEQYF
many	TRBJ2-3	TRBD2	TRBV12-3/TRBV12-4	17	TGTGCCAGCAGTTTAAGAGCAACCGGGACTAGCTATTGGGCGCAGTATTTT	CASSLRATGTSYWAQYF
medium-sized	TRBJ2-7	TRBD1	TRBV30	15	TGTGCCTGGAGTGCCGGGACAGGATACTACTACGAGCAGTACTTC	CAWSAGTGYYYEQYF
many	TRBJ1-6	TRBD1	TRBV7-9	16	TGTGCCAGCAGCTTAGGACAGGGCGAGACTTTTTCACCCCTCCACTTT	CASSLGQGETFSPLHF
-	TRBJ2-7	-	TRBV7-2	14	TGTGCCAGCAGCTTAGCAGTCAATCAGGGCGAGCAGTACTTC	CASSLAVNQGEQYF
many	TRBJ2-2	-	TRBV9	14	TGTGCCAGCAGCGTAGTCTCGCACACCGGGGAGCTGTTTTTT	CASSVVSHTGELFF
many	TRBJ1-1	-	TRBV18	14	TGTGCCAGCTCACCAAGAAAGGATCACACTGAAGCTTTCTTT	CASSPRKDHTEAFF
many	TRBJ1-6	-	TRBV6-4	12	TGTGCCAGCAGCGCCTATAATTCACCCCTCCACTTT	CASSAYNSPLHF
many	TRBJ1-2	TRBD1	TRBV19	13	TGTGCCAGTAGGAGGACAGGGAACTATGGCTACACCTTC	CASRRTGNYGYTF
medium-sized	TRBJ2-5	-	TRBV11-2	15	TGTGCCAGCAGCTTTACATCCTCGGGCGGAGAGACCCAGTACTTC	CASSFTSSGGETQYF
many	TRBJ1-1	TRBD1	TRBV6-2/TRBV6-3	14	TGTGCCACCGGGGACAGGGTTCACCACACTGAAGCTTTCTTT	CATGDRVHHTEAFF
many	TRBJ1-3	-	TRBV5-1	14	TGCGCCAGCAGCCCGACAGCCTCTGGAAACACCATATATTTT	CASSPTASGNTIYF
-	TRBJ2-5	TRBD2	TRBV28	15	TGTGCCAGCAGTTTCGGAGTAGCGGGAGGAGAGACCCAGTACTTC	CASSFGVAGGETQYF
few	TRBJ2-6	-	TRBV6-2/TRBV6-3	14	TGTGCCAGCAGTCGGCCATCTGGGGCCAACGTCCTGACTTTC	CASSRPSGANVLTF
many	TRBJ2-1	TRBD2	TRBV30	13	TGTGCCTGGAGTGTAGGGACTAGCGATGAGCAGTTCTTC	CAWSVGTSDEQFF
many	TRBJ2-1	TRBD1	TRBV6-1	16	TGTGCCAGCAGTGCGAGGGGGCTTAACTCCTACAATGAGCAGTTCTTC	CASSARGLNSYNEQFF
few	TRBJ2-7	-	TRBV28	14	TGTGCCAGCAGTTTTTTTACAGACCACTACGAGCAGTACTTC	CASSFFTDHYEQYF
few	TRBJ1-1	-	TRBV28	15	TGTGCCAGCAGCTTAAGTGGCCCAATGAACACTGAAGCTTTCTTT	CASSLSGPMNTEAFF
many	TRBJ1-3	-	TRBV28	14	TGTGCCAGCAGTTTCGGGACAACTGGAAACACCATATATTTT	CASSFGTTGNTIYF
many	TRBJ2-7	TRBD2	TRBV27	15	TGTGCCAGCAGTGACTCTAGCGGGCTCTCCTACGAGCAGTACTTC	CASSDSSGLSYEQYF
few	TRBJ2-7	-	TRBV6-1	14	TGTGCCAGCGCGAGGACTTCCACCTCCTACGAGCAGTACTTC	CASARTSTSYEQYF
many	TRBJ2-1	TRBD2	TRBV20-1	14	TGCAGTGCTACGAACCGGGACTACTCCAATGAGCAGTTCTTC	CSATNRDYSNEQFF
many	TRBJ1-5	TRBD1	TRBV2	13	TGTGCCAGCAGGTCCGGGACAGGTTGGCCCCAGCATTTT	CASRSGTGWPQHF
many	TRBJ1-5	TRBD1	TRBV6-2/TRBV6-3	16	TGTGCCAGCACTCAACAGGGGGCGCGGAGCAATCAGCCCCAGCATTTT	CASTQQGARSNQPQHF
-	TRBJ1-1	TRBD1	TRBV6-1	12	TGTGCCAGCAGTCCGGGACAGGGCGGAGCTTTCTTT	CASSPGQGGAFF
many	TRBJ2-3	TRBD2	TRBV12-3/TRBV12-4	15	TGTGCCAGCAGTCCCTTAGCGGGCTCCACAGATACGCAGTATTTT	CASSPLAGSTDTQYF
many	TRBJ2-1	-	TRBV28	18	TGTGCCAGCAGTTATGCCCGAACCTTGCTCCGGGGTTACAATGAGCAGTTCTTC	CASSYARTLLRGYNEQFF
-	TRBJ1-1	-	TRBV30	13	TGTGCCTCGAGGGATAAGGGTTGGACTGAAGCTTTCTTT	CASRDKGWTEAFF
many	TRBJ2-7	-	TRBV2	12	TGTGCCAGCATGTTGTCCTCCTACGAGCAGTACTTC	CASMLSSYEQYF
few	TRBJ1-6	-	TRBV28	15	TGTGCCAGCAGTTTATTGGGACAACACAATTCACCCCTCCACTTT	CASSLLGQHNSPLHF
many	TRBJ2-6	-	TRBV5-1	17	TGCGCCAGCAGCTTAACGGCAGGGAACTCTGGGGCCAACGTCCTGACTTTC	CASSLTAGNSGANVLTF
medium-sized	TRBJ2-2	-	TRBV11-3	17	TGTGCCAGCAGCTTAGATATAATTAGCGTGAACACCGGGGAGCTGTTTTTT	CASSLDIISVNTGELFF
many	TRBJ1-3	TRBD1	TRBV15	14	TGTGCCACCAGCAGCGGGACAGTGGGAAACACCATATATTTT	CATSSGTVGNTIYF
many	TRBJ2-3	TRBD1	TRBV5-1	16	TGCGCCAGCAGCCGATGGACAGGGACTAGCACAGATACGCAGTATTTT	CASSRWTGTSTDTQYF
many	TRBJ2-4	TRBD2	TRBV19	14	TGTGCCAGTAGCCAACTAGCGGAGGTCAACATTCAGTACTTC	CASSQLAEVNIQYF
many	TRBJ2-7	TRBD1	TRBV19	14	TGTGCCAGTAGTATAGGGACAGGGGTCGGCGAGCAGTACTTC	CASSIGTGVGEQYF
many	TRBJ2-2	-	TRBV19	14	TGTGCCAGTAGTATTTATTCGGGGACCGGGGAGCTGTTTTTT	CASSIYSGTGELFF
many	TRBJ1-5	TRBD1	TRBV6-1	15	TGTGCCAGCAGCCCGGGACAGGGGGGCAATCAGCCCCAGCATTTT	CASSPGQGGNQPQHF
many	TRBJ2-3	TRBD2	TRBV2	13	TGTGCCAGCAGTGAAGCGCTAGCGGACTGGCAGTATTTT	CASSEALADWQYF
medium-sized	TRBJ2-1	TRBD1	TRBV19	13	TGTGCCAGTAGTAAGGACAGGGGAAATGAGCAGTTCTTC	CASSKDRGNEQFF
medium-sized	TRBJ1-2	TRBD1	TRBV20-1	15	TGCAGTGCTAGAGGGGGACAGGGGCCTAACTATGGCTACACCTTC	CSARGGQGPNYGYTF
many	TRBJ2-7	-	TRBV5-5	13	TGTGCCAGCAGCTTCGGGAAGAACTACGAGCAGTACTTC	CASSFGKNYEQYF